This TCR beta chain was found in a study of beta chain features in type 1 diabetes. About this clone: The antigen remains unidentified.

General study findings and limits: Any HLA-type effect on TCRB rearrangement remained unresolved here. The study found that naive, central memory and Treg TCRB repertoires appeared more similar in patients than in healthy donors. Shorter TCRB CDR3s, moderately but significantly so, marked every one of the four CD4+ subsets in Type 1 diabetes patients.

The CDR3 covers 15 residues. V shed 0 bases and J 9 bases; nucleotides not matched to a gene: 4. In germline, CDR1 is LGHNA, CDR2 YNFKEQ. Reverse transcribing all isolated RNA meant expressed TCRB transcripts were sequenced. Approximately 3.6 million reads per sample on average were obtained from naive, central memory and regulatory T cell samples. Assay: immunoSEQ multiplex PCR; the TCRdb copy retains only in-frame clones and omits some. This table has around 200,000 clones, about 13% appearing once. This rearrangement joins TRBV4-2 to TRBJ2-4; 11 positions match TRBD2. Sequencing was carried out using central memory CD4+ T cells from blood. This clonotype was obtained from a woman between 18 and 29 years old in good health. The CDR3 reads CASSQELAGEGIQYF. The DNA of the CDR3 is TGTGCCAGCAGCCAAGAACTAGCGGGAGAGGGCATTCAGTACTTC.